Below are 20 T cell receptor beta chains sequenced from a single sample in a study of T cells in Graves' hyperthyroidism and ophthalmopathy. RNA transcripts yielded amplified TCR beta CDR3 regions. The HTBI primer set was used in a first-round RT-PCR of the TCR CDR3. TCRdb re-called the multiplex PCR reads with MiXCR, one entry per CDR3 protein. The sample carries around 35,000 distinct CDR3 sequences, around 56% recorded once. Specimen: blood. All receptors come from a middle-aged man with Graves' ophthalmopathy.

Ten or more counts support this clonotype. V is TRBV6-6 and J is TRBJ1-6; D is unclear. From germline, CDR1 is MNHNY and CDR2 SVGAGI (reference sequence). The CDR3 extends over 14 amino acids. V dropped 0 bases and J dropped 5 bases, with 5 bases sitting between them. In nucleotides, the CDR3 is TGTGCCAGCAGTTACTCGGTAGATAATTCACCCCTCCACTTT. Translating gives CASSYSVDNSPLHF.

In its sample, this clonotype is medium-sized. The chain carries TRBV10-3 and TRBJ2-1, with 8 bases identical to TRBD1. This CDR3 comprises 15 residues. V dropped 3 bases and J dropped 4; count of bases not matched to a gene: 5. Germline CDR1 is ENHRY and CDR2 is SYGVKD. DNA of the CDR3: TGTGCCATCAGTGACCCGGGACAGGCTTACAATGAGCAGTTCTTC. Amino acids: CAISDPGQAYNEQFF.

This clonotype was seen many times. The rearrangement joins TRBV28 to TRBJ2-5; D is tentatively TRBD1 or TRBD2 (5 bases each). The V end was cut by 2 bases, the J end by 6 bases, with 13 bases between. Germline CDR1 reads MDHEN; CDR2 reads SYDVKM. The CDR3 spans 14 residues. The DNA for the CDR3 is TGTGCCAGCAGTTTAATCGATTCGGGGCAGACCCAGTACTTC. Its protein product is CASSLIDSGQTQYF.

V usage is TRBV19 and J usage is TRBJ1-2, with TRBD1 matching over 7 bases. Per germline, CDR1 LNHDA and CDR2 SQIVND (reference sequence). This CDR3 region has 15 residues. V shed 7 bases and J 5 bases; nucleotides not matched to a gene: 13. In DNA form, the CDR3 reads TGTGCCAGTAACCCTTCAACAGGGACAGCGTATGGCTACACCTTC. It specifies CASNPSTGTAYGYTF.

The chain has TRBV13 and TRBJ2-3, with 7 positions matching TRBD1. Losses at the gene ends were 5 bases for V and 6 bases for J; bases not matched to a gene: 14. The CDR3 extends over 16 amino acids. The germline gives CDR1 PRHDT, CDR2 FYEKMQ (reference sequence). CDR3 in DNA: TGTGCCAGCAGCGCGAGACAGGGCCCCTTCACTGATACGCAGTATTTT. Translating gives CASSARQGPFTDTQYF.

The rearrangement uses TRBV9 and TRBJ1-1, with 10 nucleotides matching TRBD1. From germline, CDR1 is SGDLS and CDR2 YYNGEE. This CDR3 spans 15 amino acids. V lost 0 bases, J lost 5 bases, and 4 bases stayed unmatched. CDR3 residues: CASSVEGQGLTEAFF. The CDR3 region has the DNA TGTGCCAGCAGCGTAGAGGGACAGGGGTTAACTGAAGCTTTCTTT.

This clonotype was recorded many times. This chain uses TRBV5-1 with TRBJ2-2; D is unresolved. Germline V gene lookup returns CDR1 SGHRS and CDR2 YFSETQ. Trimming took off 1 base at V and 8 bases at J, with 3 bases between the two ends. The CDR3 length is 11 residues. CDR3 loop: CASSLSGELFF. Written as DNA, the CDR3 is TGCGCCAGCAGCTTGAGTGGGGAGCTGTTTTTT.

The chain joins TRBV12-5 to TRBJ2-3, with 7 nucleotides matching TRBD1. The CDR3 sequence is 17 residues long. The germline gives CDR1 LGHNT, CDR2 FRNRAP. The CDR3 sequence: CASSLVGDRDRADTQYF. The CDR3 region has the DNA TGTGCCAGCAGTTTGGTAGGTGACAGGGATCGCGCAGATACGCAGTATTTT.

The V gene is TRBV27, the J gene TRBJ2-7; perhaps TRBD2 as D (6 bases). The CDR3 spans 15 residues. The V end lost 5 bases, the J end lost 7 bases, and 21 bases lay between the germline ends. Germline values: CDR1 MNHEY, CDR2 SMNVEV (reference sequence). CDR3 residues: CASSLSPGVQREQYF. CDR3 sequence (DNA): TGTGCCAGCAGTCTCTCCCCGGGGGTACAGAGGGAGCAGTACTTC.

There are many counts of this clonotype. The rearrangement uses TRBV6-2 or TRBV6-3 and TRBJ1-1; a weak D match, TRBD1 (6 bases). Germline V gene data show CDR1 as MNHEY and CDR2 as SVGEGT. CDR3 length: 15 amino acids. V lost 4 bases to trimming and J lost 3 bases, with 15 bases between them. CDR3 DNA: TGTGCCAGCAGTTTGGCCAGGGGCTTGTACACTGAAGCTTTCTTT. It yields the protein CASSLARGLYTEAFF.

This clonotype was seen ten or more times. The chain joins TRBV6-5 to TRBJ1-4; 7 positions match TRBD1. CDR3 length equals 14 residues. V lost 5 bases and J lost 5; bases outside the gene matches: 5. CDR1 and CDR2 (germline): MNHEY, SVGAGI. The CDR3 sequence: CASSRQGPNEKLFF. The CDR3 coding sequence is TGTGCCAGCAGTCGACAGGGACCGAATGAAAAACTGTTTTTT.

Of note for this clonotype: This may be a read error, as it is one base from a much larger clone. CDR3 bases: TGTGCCAGCAGTTCCCGACGGGGAGACTTCACAGATACGCAGTATTTT. Translating it yields CASSSRRGDFTDTQYF. The rearrangement uses TRBV27 and TRBJ2-3; D might be TRBD2 (5 bases). Germline V CDR1 and CDR2: MNHEY, SMNVEV (reference sequence). This CDR3 has 16 amino acids. V lost 4 bases to trimming and J lost 2 bases, with 16 bases between them.

This clonotype appeared once. Likely a read error: the CDR3 ends without its conserved phenylalanine or tryptophan. It is unclear where the CDR3 begins or ends on the DNA, so no DNA is shown, and the CDR3 is as TCRdb lists it. The chain couples TRBV5-5 to TRBJ2-7; the table calls TRBD1, which could not be checked here. CDR1 SGHKS and CDR2 YYEKEE come from the germline V gene (reference sequence). The CDR3 is 9 residues long, ends included. CDR3: CASSSPSGT.

This clonotype has ten or more counts. This chain uses TRBV29-1 with TRBJ1-1, with D perhaps TRBD1 (6 bases). V shed 7 bases and J shed 4 bases, with 16 bases lying between them. The germline V gene encodes CDR1 SQVTM and CDR2 ANQGSEA. The CDR3 has 13 residues. Here the CDR3 DNA reads TGCAGCGCTCGAGGGGGAGGAGGCACTGAAGCTTTCTTT. Its translation is CSARGGGGTEAFF.

The chain carries TRBV7-2 and TRBJ2-5; 11 bases line up with TRBD2. Looked up from germline, CDR1 is SGHTA and CDR2 is FQGNSA. The CDR3 runs 16 residues. J lost 1 base, V lost 2 bases, and 3 bases had no gene match. CDR3 nucleotides: TGTGCCAGCAGCTTAACTAGCGGGGGAATCCAAGAGACCCAGTACTTC. The encoded protein is CASSLTSGGIQETQYF.

With regard to this clonotype: A read error is possible here, since a much larger clone lies one base away. The chain combines TRBV30 with TRBJ1-5; TRBD1 might be the D (6 bases). CDR1 GTSNPN and CDR2 SVGIG come from the germline V gene (reference sequence). The V gene lost 0 bases and the J gene lost 9 bases, with 15 bases spanning the gap. CDR3 length: 14 residues. The CDR3 bases are TGTGCCTGGAGTGTCCCAGGGGCCCCAGGGCCCCAGCATTTT. Amino acid sequence: CAWSVPGAPGPQHF.

For this clonotype: At one end, the junction sequence differs from germline, possibly due to a read error. This sequence joins TRBV7-8 and TRBJ2-7, with 8 positions matching TRBD2. The CDR3 sequence is 14 residues long. CDR1 SGHVS and CDR2 FQNEAQ come from the germline V gene. The CDR3 loop reads CVSSDGGAAYELYF. In DNA form, the CDR3 reads TGTGTCAGCAGCGACGGGGGGGCTGCCTACGAGCTGTACTTC.

By its share, this clonotype is medium-sized. The chain joins TRBV25-1 to TRBJ1-5, with D perhaps TRBD1 (5 bases). V was cut by 8 bases and J by 1 base, with 12 bases left in between. The CDR3 consists of 14 residues. CDR1 MGHDK and CDR2 SYGVNS come from the germline V gene. The CDR3 sequence is CASGHRGSNQPQHF. As DNA, the CDR3 is TGTGCCAGCGGACACCGAGGGAGCAATCAGCCCCAGCATTTT.

This clonotype was seen just once. This chain links TRBV7-9 with TRBJ2-1; D uncertain. The germline gives CDR1 SEHNR, CDR2 FQNEAQ (reference sequence). The CDR3 length is 14 residues. Trimming left V 1 base short and J 12 bases short, with 16 bases between. Written as DNA, the CDR3 is TGTGCCAGCAGCTTAGGCCAGCGCACAGATACGCAGTTCTTC. It specifies CASSLGQRTDTQFF.

As to this clonotype: At one boundary the junction diverges from the germline segment, which might be a read error. The chain combines TRBV5-1 with TRBJ1-5; D unresolved. Germline V CDR1 and CDR2: SGHRS, YFSETQ. This CDR3 region has 14 residues. The CDR3 nucleotides are TGCGCCAGCAGCTATGGTATGGGTGGTCAGCCCCAGCGTTTT. This gives the protein CASSYGMGGQPQRF. Variable domain in full (rest from reference TRBV5-1 and TRBJ1-5): KAGVTQTPRYLIKTRGQQVTLSCSPISGHRSVSWYQQTPGQGLQFLFEYFSETQRNKGNFPGRFSGRQFSNSRSEMNVSTLELGDSALYLCASSYGMGGQPQRFGDGTRLSIL.